One sample yielded the 15 T cell receptor beta chains listed below, sequenced in a study of blood T cell repertoires in COVID-19. The data were produced by immunoSEQ multiplex PCR, yet TCRdb's version contains in-frame clones alone and is incomplete. Of fewer than 35,000 clones in the sample, roughly 89% were seen once. Sequencing used peripheral blood. All receptors derive from a man aged 65 to 79 with active COVID-19.

The chain links TRBV7-6 to TRBJ2-3; 8 bases map to TRBD2. CDR3 length: 15 residues. Trimming removed 3 bases from V and 2 bases from J; junction bases left unmatched: 4. From germline, CDR1 is SGHVS and CDR2 FNYEAQ. CDR3 sequence: CASSFSGGVTDTQYF. As DNA, the CDR3 is TGTGCCAGCAGCTTTTCGGGGGGGGTCACAGATACGCAGTATTTT.

The chain couples TRBV6-5 to TRBJ1-2; D remains ambiguous. Per the germline V gene, CDR1 is MNHEY and CDR2 is SVGAGI. V was trimmed by 8 bases and J by 5 bases, leaving 21 bases between them. CDR3 length: 15 amino acids. In nucleotides, the CDR3 is TGTGCCAGCCGCTCCCGCGGAGGGTTTGGGTATGGCTACACCTTC. Residues: CASRSRGGFGYGYTF.

V usage is TRBV3-1 (or the pseudogene TRBV3-2) and J usage is TRBJ2-7; tentatively, D is TRBD2 (6 bases). CDR3 length: 17 amino acids. Trimming cost V 3 bases and J 4 bases, with 22 bases left between them. The germline V gene encodes CDR1 LGHDT and CDR2 YNNKEL (reference sequence). CDR3 protein: CASSHMHHRGFLYEQYF. The DNA for the CDR3 is TGTGCCAGCAGCCATATGCACCACCGGGGGTTTTTGTACGAGCAGTACTTC.

The CDR3 reads CASSVDDSGGMSSYEQYF. As DNA, the CDR3 is TGTGCCAGCAGCGTAGATGATAGCGGGGGGATGAGCTCCTACGAGCAGTACTTC. The J gene is TRBJ2-7, the V gene TRBV9; 10 bases are a match to TRBD2. V shed 0 bases, J shed 0 bases, and the junction held 9 bases outside the gene matches. Looked up from germline, CDR1 is SGDLS and CDR2 is YYNGEE. This CDR3 has 18 amino acids.

The chain couples TRBV6-6 to TRBJ2-5, with D hard to call. V lost 6 bases to trimming and J lost 2 bases, with 13 bases between them. CDR3 length: 14 residues. In germline, CDR1 is MNHNY, CDR2 SVGAGI (reference sequence). The CDR3 spells CASSPPVPQETQYF. Here the CDR3 DNA reads TGTGCCAGCAGCCCCCCGGTCCCACAAGAGACCCAGTACTTC.

The chain employs TRBV5-6 and TRBJ2-2; D unresolved. The CDR3 has 11 residues. V was shortened by 7 bases and J by 6 bases, with 7 bases between the two germline ends. Looked up from germline, CDR1 is SGHDT and CDR2 is YYEEEE. Written as DNA, the CDR3 is TGTGCCAGCGCGTCCCCCGGGGAGCTGTTTTTT. This gives the protein CASASPGELFF.

The DNA for the CDR3 is TGTGCCAGCAGCCCTGGGACAGGAGCATATGGCTACACCTTC. It encodes CASSPGTGAYGYTF. The chain has TRBV5-8 and TRBJ1-2; 8 nucleotides match TRBD1. There are 14 residues in the CDR3. V trimming: 4 bases; J trimming: 5 bases; junction bases outside the gene matches: 7. The germline V gene has CDR1 SGHTS and CDR2 YDEGEE.

The J gene is TRBJ2-7, the V gene TRBV10-1; D possibly corresponds to TRBD2 (7 bases). CDR3 length: 18 residues. Looked up from germline, CDR1 is WNHNN and CDR2 is SYGVQD (reference sequence). The V and J ends lost 0 bases and 0 bases respectively, with 18 bases between them. The CDR3 spells CASSESRKGGESSYEQYF. CDR3 coding DNA: TGCGCCAGCAGTGAGTCGAGAAAAGGGGGGGAAAGCTCCTACGAGCAGTACTTC.

The chain has TRBV19 and TRBJ2-4; 7 bases line up with TRBD1. The CDR3 is made up of 16 amino acids. V lost 5 bases and J lost 1; bases outside the gene matches: 8. The germline V gene encodes CDR1 LNHDA and CDR2 SQIVND (reference sequence). The CDR3, as DNA: TGTGCCAGTAGTCCCCGACAGGGAAGTGCCAAAAACATTCAGTACTTC. Protein: CASSPRQGSAKNIQYF. Full variable domain (missing parts from reference TRBV19 and TRBJ2-4): DGGITQSPKYLFRKEGQNVTLSCEQNLNHDAMYWYRQDPGQGLRLIYYSQIVNDFQKGDIAEGYSVSREKKESFPLTVTSAQKNPTAFYLCASSPRQGSAKNIQYFGAGTRLSVL.

The rearrangement uses TRBV5-1 and TRBJ1-4; the match to TRBD1 covers 9 bases. The CDR3 totals 15 residues. Germline CDR1 and CDR2: SGHRS and YFSETQ. V dropped 5 bases and J dropped 8; count of bases not matched to a gene: 10. The CDR3 region is CASRTADRGSEKLFF. The CDR3 coding sequence is TGCGCCAGCAGGACGGCGGACAGGGGCAGCGAAAAACTGTTTTTT.

The chain joins TRBV5-4 to TRBJ2-3; no clear D gene. This CDR3 comprises 14 residues. Trimming took off 1 base at V and 1 base at J, with 7 bases between the two ends. Germline CDR1 and CDR2: SGHNT and YYREEE (reference sequence). The CDR3, as DNA: TGTGCCAGCAGCTTGATTCAGGGCACAGATACGCAGTATTTT. It specifies CASSLIQGTDTQYF. Full variable domain (outside the CDR3, taken from reference TRBV5-4 and TRBJ2-3): ETGVTQSPTHLIKTRGQQVTLRCSSQSGHNTVSWYQQALGQGPQFIFQYYREEENGRGNFPPRFSGLQFPNYSSELNVNALELDDSALYLCASSLIQGTDTQYFGPGTRLTVL.

The V and J genes are TRBV12-3 or TRBV12-4 and TRBJ2-7; D possibly corresponds to TRBD1 (6 bases). The CDR3 length is 12 residues. V dropped 2 bases and J dropped 7 bases, with 9 bases sitting between them. The CDR3 DNA follows: TGTGCCAGCAGTTTACCCACAGGGGAGCAGTACTTC. Translating gives CASSLPTGEQYF.

This chain's CDR3 is CASSYSGQPSNQPQHF. CDR3 nucleotide sequence: TGTGCCAGCAGTTACTCTGGACAGCCTAGCAATCAGCCCCAGCATTTT. V gene TRBV6-2 or TRBV6-3 combines with J gene TRBJ1-5; weak D call: TRBD1 (6 bases). The germline V gene encodes CDR1 MNHEY and CDR2 SVGEGT. Trimming left V 0 bases short and J 0 bases short, with 9 bases between. This CDR3 comprises 16 residues.

V is TRBV6-2 or TRBV6-3 and J is TRBJ2-7; D might be TRBD1 (6 bases). Germline CDR1 MNHEY, CDR2 SVGEGT. Trimming shortened V by 2 bases and J by 2 bases, and 13 bases separated the two germline ends. The CDR3 is 15 amino acids. The CDR3: CASSYTQGIPYEQYF. The CDR3 bases are TGTGCCAGCAGTTACACACAGGGAATTCCCTACGAGCAGTACTTC.

This chain joins TRBV15 and TRBJ1-5, with a possible D match to TRBD1 (5 bases). V was cut by 1 base and J by 3 bases, with 10 bases left in between. This CDR3 is 15 amino acids long. The germline gives CDR1 LNHNV, CDR2 YYDKDF (reference sequence). The CDR3 nucleotides read TGTGCCACCAGCAGAGCCGGGGGATACAATCAGCCCCAGCATTTT. Translation: CATSRAGGYNQPQHF.